These 23 T cell receptor beta chains originate from one sample sequenced in a study of cytomegalovirus exposure and HLA in healthy donors. Primers for the PCR totalled 60 Vbeta and 13 Jbeta. Sequencing used immunoSEQ multiplex PCR; TCRdb keeps in-frame clones, though not all of them. The table lists 90,000 to 150,000 clones, more than 60% of them singletons. Sequencing was performed on PBMCs. Receptors were obtained from a female donor in good health and CMV-seronegative.

Turning to this clone: In the same sample, other DNA sequences code for this CDR3. This chain connects TRBV4-3 to TRBJ1-4; D gene unclear. V lost 5 bases and J lost 8, with 9 bases in between. The CDR3 sequence is 12 residues long. CDR1 is LGHNA, CDR2 YSLEER, per germline. For the CDR3, the DNA is TGCGCCAGCAGCACGACGGGGGAAAAACTGTTTTTT. It yields the protein CASSTTGEKLFF.

This clone was observed a handful of times. The chain is built from TRBV6-5 and TRBJ2-7; D unclear. Trimming removed 6 bases at V and 2 bases at J, with 14 bases between. CDR1 MNHEY and CDR2 SVGAGI come from the germline V gene. The length of the CDR3 is 14 residues. The CDR3: CASSRSLSTYEQYF. CDR3 sequence (DNA): TGTGCCAGCAGCCGGAGCCTTTCCACCTACGAGCAGTACTTC.

The chain has TRBV5-6 and TRBJ2-7; TRBD1 is a possible D gene (6 bases). V gave up 2 bases and J gave up 1 base, with 7 bases separating them. This CDR3 is 13 amino acids long. The germline CDR1 and CDR2 sequences are SGHDT and YYEEEE. Here the CDR3 reads CASSFRGSYEQYF. The CDR3 DNA reads as TGTGCCAGCAGCTTCAGGGGATCCTACGAGCAGTACTTC.

V usage is TRBV6-5 and J usage is TRBJ1-2, with 7 bases matching TRBD1. This CDR3 is built from 14 residues. Trimming at V came to 0 bases and at J to 4 bases, leaving 2 bases not matched to a gene. The germline CDR1 and CDR2 sequences are MNHEY and SVGAGI. CDR3 DNA sequence: TGTGCCAGCAGTTACTCGAGGACAGGCTATGGCTACACCTTC. Residues: CASSYSRTGYGYTF.

This chain links TRBV7-9 with TRBJ1-2, with TRBD1 matching 8 bases. In germline, CDR1 is SEHNR, CDR2 FQNEAQ (reference sequence). The V and J ends lost 5 bases and 3 bases, in that order; junction bases with no gene match: 2. The CDR3 totals 13 residues. DNA for the CDR3: TGTGCCAGCAGCCTGACAGGGGACTATGGCTACACCTTC. This encodes CASSLTGDYGYTF.

A few counts support this clone. V usage is TRBV4-1 and J usage is TRBJ1-5, with D maybe TRBD1 (5 bases). V was cut by 1 base and J by 9 bases, with 13 bases left in between. CDR3 length: 14 amino acids. The germline CDR1 and CDR2 sequences are MGHRA and YSYEKL. The CDR3 coding sequence is TGCGCCAGCAGCCAAGTGTTCCTTCAGGGGCCCCAGCATTTT. This encodes CASSQVFLQGPQHF.

This chain connects TRBV5-1 to TRBJ1-4, with 7 bases aligning to TRBD1. The CDR3 sequence is 19 residues long. Germline CDR1 is SGHRS and CDR2 is YFSETQ. The ends lost 0 bases at V and 7 bases at J; junction bases unmatched: 18. The CDR3 protein is CASSLDKTRGPEEGEKLFF. CDR3 nucleotides: TGCGCCAGCAGCTTGGACAAGACAAGGGGGCCAGAAGAGGGTGAAAAACTGTTTTTT.

The chain employs TRBV13 and TRBJ1-2; the D gene is possibly TRBD1 (6 bases). The CDR3 contains 12 residues. The germline gives CDR1 PRHDT, CDR2 FYEKMQ (reference sequence). Trimming left V 8 bases short and J 7 bases short, with 14 bases between. In DNA form, the CDR3 reads TGTGCCAGCGGCGTCGGACAGCGTGGCTACACCTTC. Residues: CASGVGQRGYTF. Variable domain in full (rest from reference TRBV13 and TRBJ1-2): AAGVIQSPRHLIKEKRETATLKCYPIPRHDTVYWYQQGPGQDPQFLISFYEKMQSDKGSIPDRFSAQQFSDYHSELNMSSLELGDSALYFCASGVGQRGYTFGSGTRLTVV.

The rearrangement joins TRBV7-9 to TRBJ2-4; 8 bases are a match to TRBD2. Losses at the gene ends were 4 bases for V and 0 bases for J; bases not matched to a gene: 14. The CDR3 spans 19 residues. Per the germline V gene, CDR1 is SEHNR and CDR2 is FQNEAQ (reference sequence). CDR3 DNA: TGTGCCAGCAGCTCGAGGACTAGCAGAGGATTGATAGCCAAAAACATTCAGTACTTC. Its protein is CASSSRTSRGLIAKNIQYF. Variable domain in full (rest from reference TRBV7-9 and TRBJ2-4): DTGVSQNPRHKITKRGQNVTFRCDPISEHNRLYWYRQTLGQGPEFLTYFQNEAQLEKSRLLSDRFSAERPKGSFSTLEIQRTEQGDSAMYLCASSSRTSRGLIAKNIQYFGAGTRLSVL.

This clone was recorded only once. V and J are TRBV6-6 and TRBJ2-5, with D perhaps matching TRBD2 (5 bases). The CDR3 totals 13 residues. Germline lookup yields CDR1 MNHNY and CDR2 SVGAGI (reference sequence). V was cut by 4 bases and J by 11 bases, with 17 bases left in between. The CDR3 DNA follows: TGTGCCAGCAGTTCGACCGGGCCTCGGACTCAGTACTTC. It is translated as CASSSTGPRTQYF.

The V gene is TRBV11-2, the J gene TRBJ1-5; D not certain. Germline V gives CDR1 SGHAT, CDR2 FQNNGV. The CDR3 length is 13 residues. V lost 1 base and J 6 bases, leaving 7 bases between the germline ends. The CDR3 region is CASSLGVRQPQHF. The CDR3 DNA sequence: TGTGCCAGCAGCTTAGGTGTTCGTCAGCCCCAGCATTTT. Combining the CDR3 with reference TRBV11-2 and TRBJ1-5 gives the whole variable domain EAGVAQSPRYKIIEKRQSVAFWCNPISGHATLYWYQQILGQGPKLLIQFQNNGVVDDSQLPKDRFSAERLKGVDSTLKIQPAKLEDSAVYLCASSLGVRQPQHFGDGTRLSIL.

The chain carries TRBV7-6 and TRBJ2-7; D uncertain. The germline V gene encodes CDR1 SGHVS and CDR2 FNYEAQ. The CDR3 is made up of 13 amino acids. Trimming shortened V by 6 bases and J by 2 bases, and 11 bases separated the two germline ends. For the CDR3, the DNA is TGTGCCAGCAGTCCAGGTATTACCTACGAGCAGTACTTC. It translates to CASSPGITYEQYF.

The rearrangement uses TRBV11-2 and TRBJ1-2; D gene unclear. With 6 bases removed from V and 8 bases from J, the gap between germline ends came to 10 bases. Per germline, CDR1 SGHAT and CDR2 FQNNGV. The CDR3 covers 11 residues. This CDR3 reads CASSSSAGYTF. CDR3 bases: TGTGCCAGCAGTTCTTCAGCGGGCTACACCTTC.

This sequence joins TRBV9 and TRBJ2-7; 11 bases agree with TRBD2. Germline loops: CDR1 SGDLS, CDR2 YYNGEE. The length of the CDR3 is 17 residues. The J segment lost 5 bases and the V segment lost 0 bases, leaving 10 bases of the junction unmatched. CDR3 nucleotide sequence: TGTGCCAGCAGCGTAGATCTAGCGGGGGGAGTTCGGAACGAGCAGTACTTC. Translation gives CASSVDLAGGVRNEQYF.

CDR3 residues: CASSLEAAGELFF. Written as DNA, the CDR3 is TGTGCCAGCAGCTTAGAAGCCGCCGGGGAGCTGTTTTTT. This rearrangement joins TRBV7-8 to TRBJ2-2; D gene unclear. Trimming removed 1 base at V and 6 bases at J, with 6 bases between. The CDR3 spans 13 residues. CDR1 and CDR2 from the germline V gene are SGHVS and FQNEAQ.

This clone has more than one count but fewer than ten. The chain has TRBV29-1 and TRBJ2-6; D may be TRBD2 (6 bases). V gave up 6 bases and J gave up 1 base, with 10 bases separating them. CDR3 size: 14 residues. Germline loops: CDR1 SQVTM, CDR2 ANQGSEA. The DNA for the CDR3 is TGCAGCGTGAGAGGACTATCTGGGGCCAACGTCCTGACTTTC. Its protein is CSVRGLSGANVLTF.

The chain combines TRBV7-9 with TRBJ2-7, with TRBD1 as a possible D gene (6 bases). The CDR3 totals 14 residues. V was cut by 4 bases and J by 5 bases, with 15 bases left in between. Germline loops: CDR1 SEHNR, CDR2 FQNEAQ (reference sequence). The CDR3 protein is CASSSGQPWDEQYF. CDR3 nucleotide sequence: TGTGCCAGCAGCTCAGGACAGCCTTGGGACGAGCAGTACTTC.

The CDR3 DNA follows: TGCGCCAGCAGTGGGGCACGAAGTATGCCCCAGCATTTT. Translating it yields CASSGARSMPQHF. The genes are TRBV10-1 and TRBJ1-5; D is unresolved. The germline V gene has CDR1 WNHNN and CDR2 SYGVQD (reference sequence). CDR3 length: 13 residues. V was cut by 4 bases and J by 9 bases, with 13 bases left in between.

This clone has a single count. The chain recombines TRBV7-9 with TRBJ2-7, with D possibly being TRBD1 (6 bases). The CDR3 has 15 residues. Germline loops: CDR1 SEHNR, CDR2 FQNEAQ (reference sequence). V lost 4 bases, J lost 0 bases, and 13 bases lay in between. CDR3 DNA sequence: TGTGCCAGCAGCTACTCACGGGACACCTCCTACGAGCAGTACTTC. Residues: CASSYSRDTSYEQYF.

The V and J genes are TRBV5-4 and TRBJ1-1; no clear D. Trimming stripped 0 bases from V and 11 bases from J, with 11 bases between. This CDR3 comprises 12 residues. Germline CDR1 SGHNT, CDR2 YYREEE (reference sequence). The CDR3 loop reads CASSLDKTLAFF. The CDR3 nucleotides read TGTGCCAGCAGCTTGGATAAGACACTGGCTTTCTTT.

The J gene is TRBJ1-2, the V gene TRBV15; D not certain. The CDR3 is 14 amino acids. Germline CDR1 is LNHNV and CDR2 is YYDKDF (reference sequence). Trimming pared 0 bases from V and 8 bases from J, leaving 13 bases between. The CDR3, as DNA: TGTGCCACCAGCAGAGATATACCCGGGTACGGCTACACCTTC. Protein: CATSRDIPGYGYTF.

The count of this clone is one. CDR3 amino acids: CASSLGTADGYTF. The CDR3 DNA is TGTGCCAGCAGCTTGGGGACAGCAGATGGCTACACCTTC. The chain combines TRBV5-6 with TRBJ1-2, with D perhaps matching TRBD1 (6 bases). CDR3 length equals 13 residues. CDR1 and CDR2 from the germline V gene are SGHDT and YYEEEE. Deletions cut 0 bases from V and 6 bases from J, with 9 bases between.

V and J are TRBV5-1 and TRBJ2-1; 9 bases are a match to TRBD2. The CDR3 runs 14 residues. With 2 bases clipped from V and 6 bases from J, the junction kept 3 bases outside the gene matches. Germline CDR1 is SGHRS and CDR2 is YFSETQ. CDR3 nucleotides: TGCGCCAGCAGCTTTATAGCGGGGGCCAATGAGCAGTTCTTC. As protein: CASSFIAGANEQFF.